The TCR beta chain under discussion was sequenced for a study of human T cells and chemical hapten exposure. Study results and limitations: While controls formed fewer of them, expanded TCRs formed significantly more large CDR3 similarity clusters.

V lost 2 bases, J lost 9 bases, and 11 bases lay in between. CDR3 length: 13 residues. The germline V gene encodes CDR1 SGHTA and CDR2 FQGNSA. Remarks on this clonotype: Its antigen is unknown.

One entry per CDR3 protein, called by TCRdb with MiXCR from the RACE reads. The data contain about 120,000 distinct CDR3 sequences, approximately 15% of them singletons. The time point: patch test 1, 2 weeks after DPC sensitization. The treatment was: therapeutic diphenylcyclopropenone sensitization with weekly scalp DPC. The receptor was isolated from a man younger than 35 with alopecia areata. Some clones in this sample may be carry-over from other donors' samples. The starting material was whole blood, obtained in connection with sensitization to the hapten diphenylcyclopropenone (DPC). The rearrangement links TRBV7-2 to TRBJ1-5; the D is unclear. DNA of the CDR3: TGTGCCAGCAGCTTAATTGGATTTCGGCCCCAGCATTTT. Protein product: CASSLIGFRPQHF.